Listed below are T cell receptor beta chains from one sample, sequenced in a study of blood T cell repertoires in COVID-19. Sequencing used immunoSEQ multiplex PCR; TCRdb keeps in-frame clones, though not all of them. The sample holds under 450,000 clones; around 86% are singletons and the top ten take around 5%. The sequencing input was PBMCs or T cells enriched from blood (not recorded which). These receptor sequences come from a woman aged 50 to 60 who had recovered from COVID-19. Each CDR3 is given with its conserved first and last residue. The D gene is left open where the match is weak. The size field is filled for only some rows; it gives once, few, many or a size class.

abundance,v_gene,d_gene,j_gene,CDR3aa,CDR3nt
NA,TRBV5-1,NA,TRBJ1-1,CASSLDSQSNTEAFF,TGCGCCAGCAGCTTGGACAGCCAATCGAACACTGAAGCTTTCTTT
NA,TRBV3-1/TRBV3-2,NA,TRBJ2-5,CASSQWQQETQYF,TGTGCCAGCAGCCAATGGCAGCAAGAGACCCAGTACTTC
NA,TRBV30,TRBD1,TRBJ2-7,CAWSASMTGKTYEQYF,TGTGCCTGGAGCGCATCCATGACAGGGAAAACCTACGAGCAGTACTTC
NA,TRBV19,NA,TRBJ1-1,CASSGGGTEAFF,TGTGCCAGTAGTGGGGGGGGCACTGAAGCTTTCTTT
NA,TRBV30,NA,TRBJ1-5,CAWSEQGSQPQHF,TGTGCCTGGAGTGAGCAGGGCAGTCAGCCCCAGCATTTT
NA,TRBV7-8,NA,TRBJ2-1,CASRLNRAGGSYNEQFF,TGTGCCAGCAGGCTAAACCGGGCCGGAGGGTCCTACAATGAGCAGTTCTTC
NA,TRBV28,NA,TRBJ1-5,CASSSGRVVSNQPQHF,TGTGCCAGCAGTTCGGGAAGGGTGGTTAGCAATCAGCCCCAGCATTTT
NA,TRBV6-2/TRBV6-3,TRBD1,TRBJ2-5,CASSRTGGGFETQYF,TGTGCCAGCAGCCGGACAGGGGGCGGGTTTGAGACCCAGTACTTC
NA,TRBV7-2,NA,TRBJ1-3,CASSLISGSSGNTIYF,TGTGCCAGCAGCTTAATCTCAGGAAGCTCTGGAAACACCATATATTTT
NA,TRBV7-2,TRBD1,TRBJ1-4,CASSLGQGATNEKLFF,TGTGCCAGCAGCTTGGGACAGGGGGCAACTAATGAAAAACTGTTTTTT
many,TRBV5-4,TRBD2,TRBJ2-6,CASSLWTLRGVNSGANVLTF,TGTGCCAGCAGCTTGTGGACCCTGCGGGGGGTGAACTCTGGGGCCAACGTCCTGACTTTC
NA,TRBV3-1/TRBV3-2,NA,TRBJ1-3,CASSQDRLISGNTIYF,TGTGCCAGCAGCCAAGATAGACTTATCTCTGGAAACACCATATATTTT
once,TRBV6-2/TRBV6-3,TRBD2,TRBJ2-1,CASSSPSGRAYNEQFF,TGTGCCAGCAGTTCGCCTAGCGGGAGGGCCTACAATGAGCAGTTCTTC
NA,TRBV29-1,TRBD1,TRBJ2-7,CSVEPKDRGSYEQYF,TGCAGCGTTGAACCAAAGGACAGGGGATCCTACGAGCAGTACTTC
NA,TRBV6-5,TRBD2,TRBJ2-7,CASSYSGSGRRYEQYF,TGTGCCAGCAGTTACTCTGGTAGCGGGAGGCGATACGAGCAGTACTTC
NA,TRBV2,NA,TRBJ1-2,CASSESHTIYGYTF,TGTGCCAGCAGTGAATCCCACACGATCTATGGCTACACCTTC
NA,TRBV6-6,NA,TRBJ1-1,CASSYAGTGTEAFF,TGTGCCAGCAGTTACGCGGGGACGGGCACTGAAGCTTTCTTT
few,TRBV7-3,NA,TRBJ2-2,CASSDNPITNTGELFF,TGTGCCAGCAGCGATAATCCTATTACGAACACCGGGGAGCTGTTTTTT
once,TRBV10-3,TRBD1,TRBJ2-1,CAISVGQGGSSYNEQFF,TGTGCCATCAGTGTCGGACAGGGGGGTTCATCCTACAATGAGCAGTTCTTC
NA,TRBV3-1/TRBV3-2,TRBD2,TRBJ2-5,CASSQHGSGTQETQYF,TGTGCCAGCAGCCAACACGGTAGCGGGACCCAAGAGACCCAGTACTTC
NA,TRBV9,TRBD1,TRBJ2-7,CASSPDRASYEQYF,TGTGCCAGCAGCCCGGACAGGGCCTCCTACGAGCAGTACTTC
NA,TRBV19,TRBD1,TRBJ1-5,CASRATWGDREHF,TGTGCCAGCAGAGCCACCTGGGGGGACAGGGAGCATTTT
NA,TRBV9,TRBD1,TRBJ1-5,CASSTGQAQGPQHF,TGTGCCAGCAGCACAGGACAGGCCCAGGGGCCCCAGCATTTT
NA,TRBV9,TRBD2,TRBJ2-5,CASSASGGAGETQYF,TGTGCCAGCAGCGCTAGCGGGGGGGCAGGGGAGACCCAGTACTTC
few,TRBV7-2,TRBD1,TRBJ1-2,CASSLEATGYDGYTF,TGTGCCAGCAGCTTAGAAGCGACAGGGTATGATGGCTACACCTTC
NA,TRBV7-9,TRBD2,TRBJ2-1,CASSTPIGTSRRSYNEQFF,TGTGCCAGCAGCACACCCATAGGGACTAGCCGGCGGTCCTACAATGAGCAGTTCTTC
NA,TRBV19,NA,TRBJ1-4,CASSIRRGLGTNEKLFF,TGTGCCAGTAGTATCCGCCGGGGATTGGGAACTAATGAAAAACTGTTTTTT